Included here is one T cell receptor (beta chain) sequence, with context. The antigen is undetermined. The sample originates from a study of cytomegalovirus exposure and HLA in healthy donors. A multiplex PCR was run with 60 Vbeta primers and 13 Jbeta primers. Generated by immunoSEQ multiplex PCR, the TCRdb table keeps only in-frame clones and is missing some. The sample shows some 70,000 clones, and under 6.5% sits with its ten largest clones. Study observations and caveats: CMV antigen specificity of a few CMV-associated chains was confirmed in vitro. There were some public TCRs occurring in many donors, but most TCR sequences were rare. Across donors, presence/absence analyses took sequencing depth to be roughly uniform. Analyzed later, association rates of TCRs varied across HLA loci, with DRB1 most and HLA-C fewest.

With V trimmed by 3 bases and J by 0 bases, 3 bases remained unmatched. CDR3 length equals 15 residues. The germline V gene encodes CDR1 SGHAT and CDR2 FQNNGV. This receptor was taken from a man between 40 and 49 years old in good health and CMV-seronegative. The chain couples TRBV11-2 to TRBJ2-3, with 7 bases aligning to TRBD2. Input material: PBMCs. In DNA, the CDR3 is TGTGCCAGCAGCTTTAGCGGGTATAGCACAGATACGCAGTATTTT. Encoded protein: CASSFSGYSTDTQYF.